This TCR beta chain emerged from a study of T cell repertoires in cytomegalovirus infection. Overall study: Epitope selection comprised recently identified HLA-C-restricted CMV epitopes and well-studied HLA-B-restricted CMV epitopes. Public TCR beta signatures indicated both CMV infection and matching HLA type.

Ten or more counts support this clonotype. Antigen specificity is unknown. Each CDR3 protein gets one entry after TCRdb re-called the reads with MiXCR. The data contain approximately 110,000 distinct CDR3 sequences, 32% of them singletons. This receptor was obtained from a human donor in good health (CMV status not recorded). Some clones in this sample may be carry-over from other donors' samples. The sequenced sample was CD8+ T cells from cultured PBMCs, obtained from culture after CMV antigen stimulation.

CDR3: CASSPGTGGIFYEQYF. CDR3 DNA: TGTGCCAGCAGCCCTGGGACAGGAGGGATATTCTACGAGCAGTACTTC. The chain employs TRBV7-2 and TRBJ2-7; TRBD1 aligns across 8 bases. This CDR3 is 16 amino acids long. The germline V gene has CDR1 SGHTA and CDR2 FQGNSA. V was clipped by 5 bases and J by 3 bases; unmatched bases: 12.